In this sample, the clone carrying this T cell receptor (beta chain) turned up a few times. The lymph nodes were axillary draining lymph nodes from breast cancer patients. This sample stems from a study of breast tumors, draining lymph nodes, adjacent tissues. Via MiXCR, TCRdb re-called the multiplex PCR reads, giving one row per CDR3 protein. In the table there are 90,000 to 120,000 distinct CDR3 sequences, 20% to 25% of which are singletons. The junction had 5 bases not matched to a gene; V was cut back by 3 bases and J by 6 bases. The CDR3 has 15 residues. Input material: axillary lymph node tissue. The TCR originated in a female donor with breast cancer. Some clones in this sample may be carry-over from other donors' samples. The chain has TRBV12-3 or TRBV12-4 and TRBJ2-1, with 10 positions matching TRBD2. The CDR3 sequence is CASSLSSGGLNEQFF. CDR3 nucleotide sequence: TGTGCCAGCAGTTTGTCTAGCGGGGGCCTCAATGAGCAGTTCTTC.